This is a list of T cell receptor beta chains from one sample in a study of post-analysis software for immune sequencing data. One entry per CDR3 protein results from TCRdb running MiXCR on the PCR reads. Counted here are roughly 870,000 distinct CDR3 sequences, about 50% occurring once; the ten biggest clones make up over 4%. The sequencing sample was made of blood. These receptors originate from a girl aged 10 to 17 with multiple sclerosis. The CDR3 runs from the conserved cysteine through the conserved F or W. Each record gives: V gene, clone size, J gene, D gene, CDR3 DNA, CDR3 protein. The D gene is left open where the match is weak. Clone size is stated in some rows and not others, as once, few, many or a class when expanded.

>TRBV5-5|.|TRBJ2-7|TRBD2
TGTGCCAGCAGTAATGGACTAGCGGGGACGTACGAGCAGTACTTC
CASSNGLAGTYEQYF
>TRBV7-2|.|TRBJ1-5|.
TGTGCCAGCAGCTTAGGAGGTGGGGAATGGGAGCCCCAGCATTTT
CASSLGGGEWEPQHF
>TRBV10-1|few|TRBJ2-7|TRBD1
TGCGCCAGCAGTGGGGGACAGTCTATGCAGTACTTC
CASSGGQSMQYF
>TRBV2|once|TRBJ1-4|TRBD1
TGTGCCAGCAGTAACAGGGGAGGTGAAAAACTGTTTTTT
CASSNRGGEKLFF
>TRBV10-3|few|TRBJ1-2|.
TGTGCCATCCACCCCAGGCCCAACTCGACGGAGTATGGCTACACCTTC
CAIHPRPNSTEYGYTF
>TRBV3-1|.|TRBJ2-7|.
TGTGCCAGCAGCCAACCCGGGACGGGGATTTGGGAGCAGTACTTC
CASSQPGTGIWEQYF
>TRBV6-5|.|TRBJ1-2|TRBD1
TGTGCCAGCAGTAACTACGACCGGGACAGGGTTTCGAACTATGGCTACACCTTC
CASSNYDRDRVSNYGYTF
>TRBV28|.|TRBJ2-7|TRBD2
TGTGCCAGCAGTTCTAGCGGGAGCGAATCCTACGAGCAGTACTTC
CASSSSGSESYEQYF
>TRBV7-2|few|TRBJ2-3|.
TGTGCCAGCAGCTTAGGTACAGGATTCGGTCGGGATACGCAGTATTTT
CASSLGTGFGRDTQYF
>TRBV7-6|.|TRBJ2-1|.
TGTGCCAGCAGCTTAGCGAGGTCCAGTTTGGTAGGAAATGAGCAGTTCTTC
CASSLARSSLVGNEQFF
>TRBV12-3/TRBV12-4|.|TRBJ2-7|.
TGTGCCAGCACCGAGGCTCTCGGCTACGAGCAGTACTTC
CASTEALGYEQYF
>TRBV29-1|few|TRBJ2-3|TRBD2
TGCAGCGGGCTAACTAGCGGGTCCTCAGATACGCAGTATTTT
CSGLTSGSSDTQYF
>TRBV28|once|TRBJ2-5|.
TGTGCCAGCAGTTATGACGGTCGGGAGACCCAGTACTTC
CASSYDGRETQYF
>TRBV6-5|.|TRBJ1-2|.
TGTGCCAGCAGTTACTCGTGGGATTATGGCTACACCTTC
CASSYSWDYGYTF
>TRBV4-2|.|TRBJ2-2|TRBD2
TGTGCCAGCAGCCAAGAAGGACCGGGACTAGCGGGGGACACCGGGGAGCTGTTTTTT
CASSQEGPGLAGDTGELFF
>TRBV20-1|few|TRBJ2-3|TRBD2
TGCAGTGCTCCCCTAGCGGGGGGGTATGGAGATACGCAGTATTTT
CSAPLAGGYGDTQYF
>TRBV25-1|once|TRBJ2-7|.
TGCGCCAGCAGTGGGGCCCCAGAGGCCTACGAGCAGTACTTC
CASSGAPEAYEQYF
>TRBV29-1|few|TRBJ2-1|TRBD2
TGCAGCGCCCCGGGACTAGCGGGGACGGCATCCTACAATGAGCAGTTCTTC
CSAPGLAGTASYNEQFF
>TRBV5-6|.|TRBJ2-7|TRBD2
TGTGCCAGCAGCTCAATTGTAGCGGGAGGGCCGTCCTACGAGCAGTACTTC
CASSSIVAGGPSYEQYF
>TRBV12-3/TRBV12-4|.|TRBJ2-5|TRBD1
TGTGCCAGCAGTTTAAGGGGGCTCACCGGGGAGACCCAGTACTTC
CASSLRGLTGETQYF
>TRBV20-1|.|TRBJ1-2|.
TGCAGTGCATCCCGACAGGAAGACTATGGCTACACCTTC
CSASRQEDYGYTF
>TRBV29-1|.|TRBJ2-7|.
TGCAGCGTTGTCGGCAATCGAAACGAGCAGTACTTC
CSVVGNRNEQYF
>TRBV10-3|.|TRBJ1-2|.
TGTGCCATCAGCGAGTCCCATCCCGGTGCCGATGGCTACACCTTC
CAISESHPGADGYTF
>TRBV5-1|.|TRBJ1-5|TRBD1
TGCGCCAGCAGCACGACCCCGGTGGGACAGCTCAATCAGCCCCAGCATTTT
CASSTTPVGQLNQPQHF
>TRBV6-6|.|TRBJ2-5|TRBD1
TGTGCCAGCAGCCCCGACTGGGACAGGGGAGAGACCCAGTACTTC
CASSPDWDRGETQYF
>TRBV5-1|few|TRBJ1-2|TRBD1
TGCGCCAGCAGCATCCGACAGGGCTACTATGGCTACACCTTC
CASSIRQGYYGYTF
>TRBV29-1|few|TRBJ1-2|.
TGCAGCGTTGACAGGGCTGGCTACACCTTC
CSVDRAGYTF
>TRBV20-1|.|TRBJ2-7|TRBD2
TGCAGTGCTAGAGATGCGGGAGGGCCAGGCGAGCAGTACTTC
CSARDAGGPGEQYF
>TRBV27|.|TRBJ1-5|.
TGTGCCAGCAGGATGCAGGGGCCAAGTAATCAGCCCCAGCATTTT
CASRMQGPSNQPQHF
>TRBV5-6|.|TRBJ2-3|.
TGTGCCAGCAGCCGCGACGGACGGGTCACAGATACGCAGTATTTT
CASSRDGRVTDTQYF
>TRBV12-3/TRBV12-4|.|TRBJ2-7|.
TGTGCCAGCACCTTGGGAATGGAGCAGTACTTC
CASTLGMEQYF
>TRBV20-1|.|TRBJ2-7|.
TGCAATGCTAGAGGCCAGGAAGTACCCTACGAGCAGTACTTC
CNARGQEVPYEQYF
>TRBV29-1|.|TRBJ2-3|TRBD1
TGCAGCGTTGAACAGGACAGGGATACGCAGTATTTT
CSVEQDRDTQYF